This T cell receptor beta chain stems from a study of a mutant IDH1 vaccine in newly diagnosed glioma. Looking at the study overall: Treatment recipients were approximately 62% male and about 40% female, and their mean age was roughly 40 years. Patients had received radiotherapy, temozolomide, or both previously, most receiving both. Study-wide findings and caveats: No link was apparently found between pseudoprogression and changes in top peripheral T cell clonotypes. Of the patients, about 95% had vaccine-induced immune responses.

Sequencing was performed with immunoSEQ multiplex PCR; in TCRdb, only in-frame clones are kept and a portion is missing. This sample carries about 51,000 clones, more than 60% of them seen once, and the ten largest clones take around 1.9%. In regard to this clone: Its antigen is not identified.

The time point was: baseline, week 1 (first vaccination visit). The sample's treatment: pre-vaccination baseline after standard-of-care therapy. The germline gives CDR1 SNHLY, CDR2 FYNNEI. V dropped 8 bases and J dropped 0; count of bases not matched to a gene: 15. This CDR3 has 17 amino acids. This chain connects TRBV2 to TRBJ1-1; 7 bases line up with TRBD1. Specimen: PBMCs, collected from a glioma patient treated with radiotherapy, temozolomide or both. The sequence derives from a woman in her thirties or forties with glioma. This chain's CDR3 is CASSFGTEGDMNTEAFF. The CDR3 nucleotides are TGTGCCAGCTCTTTCGGGACAGAGGGAGACATGAACACTGAAGCTTTCTTT.